This T cell receptor beta chain appears in the sequencing data of a study of cytomegalovirus exposure and HLA in healthy donors. Study-level results: Subsequent analysis of the 110 or so validation repertoires found a tendency for first-cohort TCR clusters to co-occur.

V lost 6 bases and J lost 4, with 3 bases in between. The CDR3 consists of 10 residues. From germline, CDR1 is MDHEN and CDR2 SYDVKM. From the approximately 120-subject validation cohort, which was separate from the approximately 700-subject first cohort, the donors were drawn. This clone was seen a handful of times. What it binds is not known. Profiled with immunoSEQ multiplex PCR; TCRdb holds only in-frame clones, not every one. The sample gives 110,000 or so clones, roughly nine tenths of which show up once; roughly 4% is in the top ten. The source material was PBMCs. The chain is built from TRBV28 and TRBJ1-2; D is uncertain. The sequence came from a woman aged 18-35 years in good health and CMV-seropositive. In DNA, the CDR3 is TGTGCCAGCAGGCGCTATGGCTACACCTTC. Protein: CASRRYGYTF.